Described below is a single T cell receptor beta chain sequence and its context. A single record per CDR3 protein comes from TCRdb applying MiXCR to the 5' RACE reads. This table has about 41,000 distinct CDR3 sequences, approximately 4.5% appearing once. The sample comes from a study of T cells of healthy individuals. Germline loops: CDR1 MGHDK, CDR2 SYGVNS. CDR3 size: 11 residues. V was clipped by 4 bases and J by 9 bases, with 7 bases between them. This receptor was taken from a human donor in good health. The chain uses TRBV25-1 and TRBJ1-5; the D is unclear. The CDR3 bases are TGTGCCAGCAGTGTCCCTTCGCCCCAGCATTTT. Translating it yields CASSVPSPQHF.